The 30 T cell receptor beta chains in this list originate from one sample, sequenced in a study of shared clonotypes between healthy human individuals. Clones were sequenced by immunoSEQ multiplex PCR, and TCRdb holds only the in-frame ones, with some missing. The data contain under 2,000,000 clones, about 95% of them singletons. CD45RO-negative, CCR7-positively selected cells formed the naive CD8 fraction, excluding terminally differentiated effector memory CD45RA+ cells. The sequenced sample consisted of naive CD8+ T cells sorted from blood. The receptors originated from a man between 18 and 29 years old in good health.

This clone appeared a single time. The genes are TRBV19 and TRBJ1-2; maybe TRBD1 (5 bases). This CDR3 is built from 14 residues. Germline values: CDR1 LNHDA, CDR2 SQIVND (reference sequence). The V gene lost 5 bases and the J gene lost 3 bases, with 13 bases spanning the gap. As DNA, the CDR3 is TGTGCCAGTAGTTATGCCGAGACAGACTATGGCTACACCTTC. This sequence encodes CASSYAETDYGYTF.

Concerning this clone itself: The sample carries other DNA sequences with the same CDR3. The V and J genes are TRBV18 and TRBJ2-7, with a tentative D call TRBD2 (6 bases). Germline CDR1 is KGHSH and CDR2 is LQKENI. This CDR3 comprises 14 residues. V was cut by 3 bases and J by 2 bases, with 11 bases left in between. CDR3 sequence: CASSPRDSTYEQYF. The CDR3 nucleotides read TGTGCCAGCTCACCCCGGGACTCGACCTACGAGCAGTACTTC.

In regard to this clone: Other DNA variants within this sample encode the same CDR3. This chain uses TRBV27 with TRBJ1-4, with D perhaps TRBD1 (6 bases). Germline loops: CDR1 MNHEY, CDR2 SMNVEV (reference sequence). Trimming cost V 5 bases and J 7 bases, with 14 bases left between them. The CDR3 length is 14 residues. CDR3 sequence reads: CASSLQGAGEKLFF. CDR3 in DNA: TGTGCCAGCAGTCTACAGGGCGCGGGTGAAAAACTGTTTTTT.

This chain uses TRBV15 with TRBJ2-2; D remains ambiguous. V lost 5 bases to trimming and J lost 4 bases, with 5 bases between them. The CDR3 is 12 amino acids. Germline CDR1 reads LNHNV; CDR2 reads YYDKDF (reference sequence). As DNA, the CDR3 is TGTGCCACCAGCTCTCCCACCGGGGAGCTGTTTTTT. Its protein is CATSSPTGELFF.

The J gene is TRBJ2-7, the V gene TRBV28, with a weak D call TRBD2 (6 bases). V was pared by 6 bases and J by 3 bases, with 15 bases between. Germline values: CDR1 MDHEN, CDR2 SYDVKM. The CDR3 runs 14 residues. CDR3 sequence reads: CASSTVTGVYEQYF. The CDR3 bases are TGTGCCAGCAGCACGGTTACGGGGGTCTACGAGCAGTACTTC.

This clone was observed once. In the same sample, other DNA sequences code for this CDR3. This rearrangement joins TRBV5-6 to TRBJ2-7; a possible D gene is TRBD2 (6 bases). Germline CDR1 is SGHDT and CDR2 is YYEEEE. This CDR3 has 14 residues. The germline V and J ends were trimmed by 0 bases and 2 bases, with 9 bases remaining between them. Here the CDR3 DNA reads TGTGCCAGCAGCTTGGTTGGGGAGGCCTACGAGCAGTACTTC. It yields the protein CASSLVGEAYEQYF.

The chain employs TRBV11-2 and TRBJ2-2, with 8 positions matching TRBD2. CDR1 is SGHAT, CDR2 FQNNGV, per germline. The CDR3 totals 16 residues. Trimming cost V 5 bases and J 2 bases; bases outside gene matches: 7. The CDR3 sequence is CASSLPGLVNTGELFF. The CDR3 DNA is TGTGCCAGCAGCCTACCGGGACTAGTAAACACCGGGGAGCTGTTTTTT.

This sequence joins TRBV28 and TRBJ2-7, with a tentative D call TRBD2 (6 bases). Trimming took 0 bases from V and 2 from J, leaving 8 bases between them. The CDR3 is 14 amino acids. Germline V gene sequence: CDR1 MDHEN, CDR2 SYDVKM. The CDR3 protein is CASSLWTSTYEQYF. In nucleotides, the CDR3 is TGTGCCAGCAGTTTATGGACTAGTACCTACGAGCAGTACTTC. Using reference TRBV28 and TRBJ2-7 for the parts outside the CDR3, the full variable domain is DVKVTQSSRYLVKRTGEKVFLECVQDMDHENMFWYRQDPGLGLRLIYFSYDVKMKEKGDIPEGYSVSREKKERFSLILESASTNQTSMYLCASSLWTSTYEQYFGPGTRLTVT.

The CDR3 DNA is TGTGCCAGCAGCGCGCCCCGGACAGGGACGCTTAATGAAAAACTGTTTTTT. As protein: CASSAPRTGTLNEKLFF. The rearrangement uses TRBV9 and TRBJ1-4; 8 bases match TRBD1. The CDR3 is 17 amino acids. Germline V gene lookup returns CDR1 SGDLS and CDR2 YYNGEE. The V and J ends lost 3 bases and 4 bases, in that order; junction bases with no gene match: 11.

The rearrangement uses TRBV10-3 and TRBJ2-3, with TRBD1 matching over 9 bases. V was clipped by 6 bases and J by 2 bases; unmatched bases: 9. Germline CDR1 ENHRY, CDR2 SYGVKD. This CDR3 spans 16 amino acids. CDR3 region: CAIRTGTGIFTDTQYF. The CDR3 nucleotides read TGTGCCATCAGAACCGGGACAGGGATCTTCACAGATACGCAGTATTTT.

In DNA form, the CDR3 reads TGTGCCAGCTCACCTAGGGACTACGATACTGAAGCTTTCTTT. This sequence encodes CASSPRDYDTEAFF. The chain is built from TRBV18 and TRBJ1-1, with D maybe TRBD1 (5 bases). V lost 3 bases, J lost 5 bases, and 13 bases lay in between. There are 14 residues in the CDR3. CDR1 is KGHSH, CDR2 LQKENI, per germline.

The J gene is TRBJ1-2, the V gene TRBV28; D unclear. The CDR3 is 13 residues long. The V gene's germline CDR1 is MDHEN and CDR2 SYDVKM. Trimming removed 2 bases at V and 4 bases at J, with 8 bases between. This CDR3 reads CASSLIGSYGYTF. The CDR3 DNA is TGTGCCAGCAGTTTAATTGGGAGCTATGGCTACACCTTC.

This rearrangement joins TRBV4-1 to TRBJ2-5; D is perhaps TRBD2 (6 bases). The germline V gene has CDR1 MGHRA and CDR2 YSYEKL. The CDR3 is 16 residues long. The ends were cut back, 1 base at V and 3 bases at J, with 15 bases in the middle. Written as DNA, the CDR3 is TGCGCCAGCAGCCAAGTCGGGGGTCCCGCTGAAGAGACCCAGTACTTC. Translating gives CASSQVGGPAEETQYF.

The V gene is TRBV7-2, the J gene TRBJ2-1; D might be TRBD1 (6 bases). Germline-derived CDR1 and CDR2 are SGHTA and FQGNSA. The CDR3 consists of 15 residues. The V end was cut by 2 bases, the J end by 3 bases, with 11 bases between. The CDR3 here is CASSLPGTNYNEQFF. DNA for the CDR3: TGTGCCAGCAGCTTACCCGGGACAAACTACAATGAGCAGTTCTTC.

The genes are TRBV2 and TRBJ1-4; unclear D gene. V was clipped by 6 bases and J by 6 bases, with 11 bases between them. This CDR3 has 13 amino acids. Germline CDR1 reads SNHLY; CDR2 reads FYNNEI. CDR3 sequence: CASRTGLDEKLFF. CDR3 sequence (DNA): TGTGCCAGCAGGACTGGGTTAGATGAAAAACTGTTTTTT. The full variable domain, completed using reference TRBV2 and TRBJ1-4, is EPEVTQTPSHQVTQMGQEVILRCVPISNHLYFYWYRQILGQKVEFLVSFYNNEISEKSEIFDDQFSVERPDGSNFTLKIRSTKLEDSAMYFCASRTGLDEKLFFGSGTQLSVL.

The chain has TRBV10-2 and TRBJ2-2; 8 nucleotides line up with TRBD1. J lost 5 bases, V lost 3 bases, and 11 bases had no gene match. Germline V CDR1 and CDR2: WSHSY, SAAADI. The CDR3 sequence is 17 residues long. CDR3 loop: CASSDEEQGASTGELFF. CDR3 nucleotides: TGCGCCAGCAGTGATGAGGAGCAGGGGGCAAGTACCGGGGAGCTGTTTTTT.

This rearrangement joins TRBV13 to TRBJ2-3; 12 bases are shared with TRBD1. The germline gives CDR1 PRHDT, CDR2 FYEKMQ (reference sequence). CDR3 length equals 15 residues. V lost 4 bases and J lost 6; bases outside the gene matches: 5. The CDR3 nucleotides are TGTGCCAGCAGCTCGGGACAGGGGGCATGGGATACGCAGTATTTT. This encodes CASSSGQGAWDTQYF.

CDR3 sequence: CATNGGGSPLHF. The CDR3 DNA reads as TGCGCCACCAACGGGGGTGGTTCACCCCTCCACTTT. The chain has TRBV10-2 and TRBJ1-6; possibly TRBD1 for D (5 bases). The CDR3 runs 12 residues. Germline-derived CDR1 and CDR2 are WSHSY and SAAADI. V was cut by 10 bases and J by 9 bases, with 13 bases left in between.

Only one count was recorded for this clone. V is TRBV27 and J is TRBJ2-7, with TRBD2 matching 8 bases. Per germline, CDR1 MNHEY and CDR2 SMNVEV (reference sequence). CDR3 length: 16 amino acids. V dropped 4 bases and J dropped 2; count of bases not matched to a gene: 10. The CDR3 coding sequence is TGTGCCAGCAGTTCGGGAGGGGGGAAAGTGCCCTACGAGCAGTACTTC. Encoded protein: CASSSGGGKVPYEQYF.

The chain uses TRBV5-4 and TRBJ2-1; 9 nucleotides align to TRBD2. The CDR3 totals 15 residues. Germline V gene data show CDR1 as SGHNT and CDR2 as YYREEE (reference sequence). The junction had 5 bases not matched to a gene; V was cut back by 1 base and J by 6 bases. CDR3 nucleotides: TGTGCCAGCAGCTTGAAAGCGGGGGGTTTCAATGAGCAGTTCTTC. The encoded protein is CASSLKAGGFNEQFF.

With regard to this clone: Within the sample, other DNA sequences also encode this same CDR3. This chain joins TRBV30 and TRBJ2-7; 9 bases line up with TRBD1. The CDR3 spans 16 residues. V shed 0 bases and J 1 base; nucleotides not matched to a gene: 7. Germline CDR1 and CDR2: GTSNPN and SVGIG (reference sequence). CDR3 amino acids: CAWSVLGQGISYEQYF. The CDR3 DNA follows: TGTGCCTGGAGTGTACTAGGACAGGGGATTTCCTACGAGCAGTACTTC. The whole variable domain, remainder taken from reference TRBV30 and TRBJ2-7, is SQTIHQWPATLVQPVGSPLSLECTVEGTSNPNLYWYRQAAGRGLQLLFYSVGIGQISSEVPQNLSASRPQDRQFILSSKKLLLSDSGFYLCAWSVLGQGISYEQYFGPGTRLTVT.

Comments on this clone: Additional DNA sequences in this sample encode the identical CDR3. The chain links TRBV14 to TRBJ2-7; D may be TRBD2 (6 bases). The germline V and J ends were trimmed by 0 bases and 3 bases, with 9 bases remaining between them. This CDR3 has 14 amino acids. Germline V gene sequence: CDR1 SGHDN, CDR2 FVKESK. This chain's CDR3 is CASSQDGGIYEQYF. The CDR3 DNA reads TGTGCCAGCAGCCAAGATGGGGGGATCTACGAGCAGTACTTC. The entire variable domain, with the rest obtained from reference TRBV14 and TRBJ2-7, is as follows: EAGVTQFPSHSVIEKGQTVTLRCDPISGHDNLYWYRRVMGKEIKFLLHFVKESKQDESGMPNNRFLAERTGGTYSTLKVQPAELEDSGVYFCASSQDGGIYEQYFGPGTRLTVT.

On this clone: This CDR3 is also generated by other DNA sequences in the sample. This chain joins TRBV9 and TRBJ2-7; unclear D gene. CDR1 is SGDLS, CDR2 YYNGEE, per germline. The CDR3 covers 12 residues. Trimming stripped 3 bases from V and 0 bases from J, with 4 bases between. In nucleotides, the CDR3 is TGTGCCAGCAGCGACAGCTCCTACGAGCAGTACTTC. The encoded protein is CASSDSSYEQYF.

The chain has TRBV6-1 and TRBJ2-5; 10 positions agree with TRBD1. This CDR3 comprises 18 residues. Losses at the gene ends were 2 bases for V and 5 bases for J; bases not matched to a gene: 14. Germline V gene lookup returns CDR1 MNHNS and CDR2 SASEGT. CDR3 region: CASSEFGAGQGVWETQYF. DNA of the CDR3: TGTGCCAGCAGTGAATTTGGGGCCGGACAGGGGGTTTGGGAGACCCAGTACTTC.

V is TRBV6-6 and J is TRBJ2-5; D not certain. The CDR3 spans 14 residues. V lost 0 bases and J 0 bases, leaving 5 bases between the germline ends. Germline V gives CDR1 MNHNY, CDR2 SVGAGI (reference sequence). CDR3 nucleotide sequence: TGTGCCAGCAGTTACTCCGCAGACCAAGAGACCCAGTACTTC. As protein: CASSYSADQETQYF.

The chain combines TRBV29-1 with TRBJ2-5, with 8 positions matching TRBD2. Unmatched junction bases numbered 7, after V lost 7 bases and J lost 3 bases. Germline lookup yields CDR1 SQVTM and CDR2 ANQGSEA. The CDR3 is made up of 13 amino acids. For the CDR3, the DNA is TGCAGCGCCCGAGGGACTAGGGAAGAGACCCAGTACTTC. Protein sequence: CSARGTREETQYF.

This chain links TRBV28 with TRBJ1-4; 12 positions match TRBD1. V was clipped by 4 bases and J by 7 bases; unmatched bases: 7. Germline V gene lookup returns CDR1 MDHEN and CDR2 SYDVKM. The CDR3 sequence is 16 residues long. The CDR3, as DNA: TGTGCCAGCAGTTCGGGACAGGGGGCCGGAGGTGAAAAACTGTTTTTT. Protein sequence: CASSSGQGAGGEKLFF.

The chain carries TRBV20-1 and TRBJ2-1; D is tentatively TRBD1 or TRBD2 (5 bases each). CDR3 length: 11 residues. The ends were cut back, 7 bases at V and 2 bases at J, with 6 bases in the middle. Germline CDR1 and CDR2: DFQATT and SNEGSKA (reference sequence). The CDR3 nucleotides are TGCAGTGGGGACGCCTACAATGAGCAGTTCTTC. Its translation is CSGDAYNEQFF.

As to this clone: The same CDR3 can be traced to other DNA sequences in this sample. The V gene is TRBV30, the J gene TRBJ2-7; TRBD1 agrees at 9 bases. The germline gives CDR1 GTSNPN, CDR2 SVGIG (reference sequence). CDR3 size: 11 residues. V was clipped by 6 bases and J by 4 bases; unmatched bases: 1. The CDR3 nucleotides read TGTGCCTGCGGACAGGGGTACGAGCAGTACTTC. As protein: CACGQGYEQYF.

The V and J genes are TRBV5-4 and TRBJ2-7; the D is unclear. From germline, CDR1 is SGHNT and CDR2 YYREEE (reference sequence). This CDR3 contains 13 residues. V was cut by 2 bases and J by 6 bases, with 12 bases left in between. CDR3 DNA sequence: TGTGCCAGCAGCTTTTCGGGTGGACGCGAGCAGTACTTC. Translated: CASSFSGGREQYF.